The 4 T cell receptor beta chains listed next were all sequenced from one sample in a study of blood T cell repertoires in COVID-19. Clones were sequenced by immunoSEQ multiplex PCR, and TCRdb holds only the in-frame ones, with some missing. The data show roughly 500,000 clones, roughly nine tenths seen once. Sequences were obtained from peripheral blood. These receptors were taken from a man between 18 and 29 years old with COVID-19, enrolled during active disease.

This clone occurred many times. The rearrangement joins TRBV2 to TRBJ1-1, with 8 bases fitting TRBD1. CDR1 and CDR2 from the germline V gene are SNHLY and FYNNEI. CDR3 length: 14 amino acids. V lost 3 bases to trimming and J lost 5 bases; unmatched junction nucleotides: 5. The CDR3 nucleotides read TGTGCCAGCAGTGAGACAGGGGTGGGGACTGAAGCTTTCTTT. This codes for CASSETGVGTEAFF.

The chain uses TRBV2 and TRBJ2-7, with 8 bases fitting TRBD2. The CDR3 has 15 amino acids. Per germline, CDR1 SNHLY and CDR2 FYNNEI. V lost 3 bases, J lost 3 bases, and 7 bases stayed unmatched. CDR3 sequence reads: CASSEWASGYYEQYF. CDR3 sequence (DNA): TGTGCCAGCAGTGAGTGGGCTAGCGGGTACTACGAGCAGTACTTC.

The chain recombines TRBV12-3 or TRBV12-4 with TRBJ2-1, with a weak D call TRBD1 (5 bases). Trimming stripped 2 bases from V and 12 bases from J, with 14 bases between. This CDR3 is built from 13 residues. The CDR3 is CASSLLGPQGQFF. The DNA of the CDR3 is TGTGCCAGCAGTTTATTAGGGCCCCAGGGGCAGTTCTTC.

The chain uses TRBV7-6 and TRBJ1-2, with a tentative D call TRBD1 (5 bases). Germline V gene sequence: CDR1 SGHVS, CDR2 FNYEAQ. This CDR3 comprises 15 residues. Trimming cost V 2 bases and J 4 bases, with 14 bases left between them. The CDR3 loop reads CASSLKSRQTYGYTF. The CDR3 DNA follows: TGTGCCAGCAGCTTAAAGAGTAGACAGACCTATGGCTACACCTTC.